Below, 4 T cell receptor beta chains from the same sample are listed, as sequenced in a study of cytomegalovirus exposure and HLA in healthy donors. It was with 60 Vbeta and 13 Jbeta primers that the PCR ran. TCRdb keeps only in-frame clones here, not all; method: immunoSEQ multiplex PCR. Of 95,000 to 150,000 clones in the sample, about 80% are singletons; the top ten hold approximately 9%. Sequenced material: PBMCs. Every receptor here comes from a man younger than 40 in good health and CMV-seropositive.

The rearrangement uses TRBV19 and TRBJ1-3; the D gene is possibly TRBD1 (5 bases). Trimming took 4 bases from V and 0 from J, leaving 10 bases between them. CDR3 size: 15 residues. Germline assignment: CDR1 LNHDA and CDR2 SQIVND (reference sequence). The CDR3 DNA follows: TGTGCCAGTAGTAAGGGACTTCACTCTGGAAACACCATATATTTT. Translated: CASSKGLHSGNTIYF. Together with reference TRBV19 and TRBJ1-3, the CDR3 gives the full variable domain: DGGITQSPKYLFRKEGQNVTLSCEQNLNHDAMYWYRQDPGQGLRLIYYSQIVNDFQKGDIAEGYSVSREKKESFPLTVTSAQKNPTAFYLCASSKGLHSGNTIYFGEGSWLTVV.

The chain has TRBV6-5 and TRBJ1-5; D might be TRBD1 (5 bases). Trimming removed 7 bases at V and 6 bases at J, with 13 bases between. CDR3 length: 13 residues. Germline assignment: CDR1 MNHEY and CDR2 SVGAGI. Here the CDR3 reads CASTSWGVQPQHF. In nucleotides, the CDR3 is TGTGCCAGCACCTCGTGGGGGGTTCAGCCCCAGCATTTT.

The chain combines TRBV14 with TRBJ1-2; no firm D call. The germline V gene has CDR1 SGHDN and CDR2 FVKESK. V lost 8 bases to trimming and J lost 13 bases, with 17 bases between them. This CDR3 is built from 11 residues. The CDR3, as DNA: TGTGCCAGCCTCCAGGAGGGTAGGGTCACCTTC. This translates into CASLQEGRVTF.

The chain is built from TRBV7-2 and TRBJ2-3; 7 nucleotides line up with TRBD2. The germline gives CDR1 SGHTA, CDR2 FQGNSA. V was clipped by 4 bases and J by 4 bases; unmatched bases: 2. CDR3 size: 13 residues. CDR3 protein: CASSSGGADTQYF. CDR3 bases: TGTGCCAGCAGCTCGGGAGGAGCAGATACGCAGTATTTT.